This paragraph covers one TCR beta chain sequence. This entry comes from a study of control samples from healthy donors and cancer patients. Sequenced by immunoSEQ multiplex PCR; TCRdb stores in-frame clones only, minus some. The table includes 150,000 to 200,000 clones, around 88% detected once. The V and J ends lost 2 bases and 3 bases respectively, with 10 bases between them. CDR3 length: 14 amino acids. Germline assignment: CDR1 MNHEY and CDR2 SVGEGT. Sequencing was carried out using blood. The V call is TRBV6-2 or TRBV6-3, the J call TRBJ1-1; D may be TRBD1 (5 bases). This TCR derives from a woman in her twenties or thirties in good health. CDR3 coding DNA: TGTGCCAGCAGTTACAAGGGGACGGACACTGAAGCTTTCTTT. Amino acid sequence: CASSYKGTDTEAFF.